A selection of T cell receptor beta chains follows, all from one sample in a study of shared clonotypes between healthy human individuals. Some clones are missing from TCRdb's copy, which holds only in-frame ones; the method was immunoSEQ multiplex PCR. The repertoire holds about 1.9 million clones, with approximately 92% as singletons. Sequenced: naive CD8+ T cells from PBMCs. These TCRs come from a man between 18 and 35 years old in good health. Some clones in this sample may be carry-over from other donors' samples. CDR3s include the opening cysteine and the closing phenylalanine or tryptophan. D genes are given only for firm matches. Some rows mark clone size as missing; the rest say once, few, many or name a class of expanded clone.

D	size	V	J	CDR3	DNA
.	.	TRBV4-1	TRBJ1-2	CASSLEEGVYGYTF	TGCGCCAGCAGCCTTGAGGAGGGTGTCTATGGCTACACCTTC
.	.	TRBV18	TRBJ1-1	CASSPPGRGAEAFF	TGTGCCAGCTCACCACCGGGCAGGGGAGCTGAAGCTTTCTTT
TRBD1	.	TRBV7-9	TRBJ2-3	CASRPLPAGTDYRTDTQYF	TGTGCCAGCCGACCTCTGCCCGCCGGGACAGATTACCGCACAGATACGCAGTATTTT
.	.	TRBV6-5	TRBJ2-3	CASSQWGDTQYF	TGTGCCAGCAGTCAGTGGGGGGATACGCAGTATTTT
.	.	TRBV5-1	TRBJ2-7	CASSLRPEARYEQYF	TGCGCCAGCAGCTTACGGCCCGAGGCCCGCTACGAGCAGTACTTC
.	.	TRBV27	TRBJ1-2	CASRGGNYGYTF	TGTGCCAGCAGGGGGGGGAACTATGGCTACACCTTC
.	.	TRBV14	TRBJ1-2	CASSQSGKGFDYGYTF	TGTGCCAGCAGCCAATCGGGGAAAGGGTTTGACTATGGCTACACCTTC
TRBD1	.	TRBV15	TRBJ2-4	CATSWDRGDIQYF	TGTGCCACCAGCTGGGACAGGGGAGACATTCAGTACTTC
.	.	TRBV6-1	TRBJ2-7	CASSVTGSFSYEQYF	TGTGCCAGCAGTGTAACAGGATCCTTCTCCTACGAGCAGTACTTC
.	.	TRBV7-9	TRBJ2-2	CASSAETGNPGELFF	TGTGCCAGCAGCGCGGAAACAGGGAACCCCGGGGAGCTGTTTTTT
.	.	TRBV4-2	TRBJ2-7	CASSQETGDSSYEQYF	TGTGCCAGCAGCCAAGAAACGGGAGACAGCTCCTACGAGCAGTACTTC
.	.	TRBV28	TRBJ2-1	CATEIRGTYNEQFF	TGTGCCACCGAGATCCGAGGCACCTACAATGAGCAGTTCTTC
.	.	TRBV11-2	TRBJ2-7	CASSLGYVGYEQYF	TGTGCCAGCAGCTTAGGTTACGTGGGCTACGAGCAGTACTTC
.	few	TRBV28	TRBJ1-1	CASSLEGQNTEAFF	TGTGCCAGCAGTTTAGAAGGGCAGAACACTGAAGCTTTCTTT
.	.	TRBV28	TRBJ1-5	CASNLPGSNQPQHF	TGTGCCAGCAACCTGCCAGGGAGCAATCAGCCCCAGCATTTT
TRBD1	.	TRBV7-9	TRBJ2-7	CASSSGQGAYEQYF	TGTGCCAGCAGCTCGGGACAGGGGGCCTACGAGCAGTACTTC